This is a list of T cell receptor beta chains from one sample in a study of blood T cell repertoires in COVID-19. Clones were read by immunoSEQ multiplex PCR, and TCRdb kept only the in-frame ones, dropping some. The sample contains fewer than 350,000 clones, 81% of which appear only once. Sequenced sample: peripheral blood. These receptors all come from a woman aged 55-75 years with active or convalescent COVID-19. CDR3s include the opening cysteine and the closing phenylalanine or tryptophan. D genes are given only for firm matches. Rows give clone size only sometimes, using once, few, many, or a class for an expanded clone.

12 | . | TRBJ2-3 | TRBV29-1 | . | TGCAGCGGCTTTACTAGCACAGATACGCAGTATTTT | CSGFTSTDTQYF
13 | once | TRBJ1-1 | TRBV27 | . | TGTTGCGTGGGCAGAAGCATGAACACTGAAGCTTTCTTT | CCVGRSMNTEAFF
14 | . | TRBJ2-1 | TRBV5-1 | . | TGCGCCAGCAGCTCGCCGCAGGGCGACAATGAGCAGTTCTTC | CASSSPQGDNEQFF
15 | . | TRBJ2-2 | TRBV5-1 | . | TGCGCCAGCAGCTCGACTAGACGGGCCACCGGGGAGCTGTTTTTT | CASSSTRRATGELFF
14 | . | TRBJ2-5 | TRBV19 | TRBD1 | TGTGCCAGTAGTAAGCCGGGACAGGAAGAGACCCAGTACTTC | CASSKPGQEETQYF
13 | . | TRBJ2-7 | TRBV7-9 | TRBD2 | TGTGCCAGCAGCTTCGGACTAGCAGACGAGCAGTACTTC | CASSFGLADEQYF
17 | few | TRBJ1-1 | TRBV4-1 | . | TGCGCCAGCAGCCAAGAGAGCTTGAGACTCCGGGACACTGAAGCTTTCTTT | CASSQESLRLRDTEAFF
15 | . | TRBJ2-1 | TRBV5-4 | . | TGTGCCAGCACCCCCGACCGGGGAACCTACAATGAGCAGTTCTTC | CASTPDRGTYNEQFF
13 | . | TRBJ2-3 | TRBV6-4 | . | TGTGCCAGCAGTGAAGGATCTGGGCAAACGCAGTATTTT | CASSEGSGQTQYF
15 | few | TRBJ2-2 | TRBV11-3 | . | TGTGCCAGCACGGGGGGCCCCTCGAACACCGGGGAGCTGTTTTTT | CASTGGPSNTGELFF
19 | . | TRBJ2-3 | TRBV27 | TRBD2 | TGTGCCAGATTACGAGAGGGCCCGACTAGCGGGGTTTGTACAGATACGCAGTATTTT | CARLREGPTSGVCTDTQYF
15 | . | TRBJ1-4 | TRBV10-3 | . | TGTGCCATCAGTGAGTCGAGGGGGTCTAATGAAAAACTGTTTTTT | CAISESRGSNEKLFF
16 | . | TRBJ1-2 | TRBV5-4 | . | TGTGCCAGCAGCCCGGGAGGAGTGGCCTTGCCCTATGGCTACACCTTC | CASSPGGVALPYGYTF
11 | . | TRBJ2-3 | TRBV19 | . | TGTGCCAGTAAAATAACAGATACGCAGTATTTT | CASKITDTQYF
14 | . | TRBJ1-5 | TRBV19 | . | TGTGCCAGTAGTATGAGCGTTACCAATCAGCCCCAGCATTTT | CASSMSVTNQPQHF
12 | . | TRBJ1-2 | TRBV2 | . | TGTGCCATCCGGGACAAGAACTATGGCTACACCTTC | CAIRDKNYGYTF
16 | . | TRBJ1-4 | TRBV5-1 | TRBD1 | TGCGCCAGCAGCCCTCAAGGTCGGGGACAGTTCGAAAAACTGTTTTTT | CASSPQGRGQFEKLFF
15 | . | TRBJ2-5 | TRBV5-1 | . | TGCGCCAGCAGCACCTCCGCGGGCGGGGAAGAGACCCAGTACTTC | CASSTSAGGEETQYF
15 | once | TRBJ1-2 | TRBV19 | . | TGTGCCAGTAGTACCCAACAGGGTAGGAGCTATGGCTACACCTTC | CASSTQQGRSYGYTF
15 | . | TRBJ2-5 | TRBV18 | . | TGTGCCAGCTCACCACCCGCGGGGCTCCAAGAGACCCAGTACTTC | CASSPPAGLQETQYF
13 | . | TRBJ1-2 | TRBV7-9 | TRBD1 | TGTGCCAGCACCACTCACAGGGGCTATGGCTACACCTTC | CASTTHRGYGYTF
13 | . | TRBJ1-1 | TRBV29-1 | . | TGCAGCGCCCACAGACAGCCTAACACTGAAGCTTTCTTT | CSAHRQPNTEAFF